Each of the 18 T cell receptor beta chains below was sequenced from the same sample in a study of cytomegalovirus exposure and HLA in healthy donors. This PCR relied on a set of 60 Vbeta primers and 13 Jbeta primers. Measured with immunoSEQ multiplex PCR; TCRdb has only the in-frame clones, and not every one. The sample has 150,000 to 200,000 clones; 82% are singletons. Sequences were obtained from PBMCs. Receptor source: a girl between 5 and 17 years old in good health and CMV-seropositive.

The rearrangement uses TRBV14 and TRBJ1-4; D not resolved. Trimming removed 3 bases at V and 7 bases at J, with 9 bases between. CDR1 and CDR2 (germline): SGHDN, FVKESK. This CDR3 spans 13 amino acids. The CDR3 coding sequence is TGTGCCAGCAGCCAGCAGGCGGGTGAAAAACTGTTTTTT. This encodes CASSQQAGEKLFF. Together with reference TRBV14 and TRBJ1-4, the CDR3 gives the full variable domain: EAGVTQFPSHSVIEKGQTVTLRCDPISGHDNLYWYRRVMGKEIKFLLHFVKESKQDESGMPNNRFLAERTGGTYSTLKVQPAELEDSGVYFCASSQQAGEKLFFGSGTQLSVL.

The chain couples TRBV2 to TRBJ1-1; D perhaps matches TRBD1 (5 bases). Germline assignment: CDR1 SNHLY and CDR2 FYNNEI. The CDR3 covers 14 residues. The ends were cut back, 4 bases at V and 0 bases at J, with 9 bases in the middle. The CDR3 here is CASSVQGLNTEAFF. The CDR3 region has the DNA TGTGCCAGCAGTGTGCAGGGATTGAACACTGAAGCTTTCTTT.

This clone was picked up one time. The V gene is TRBV5-4, the J gene TRBJ1-1; D uncertain. Trimming shortened V by 3 bases and J by 2 bases, and 14 bases separated the two germline ends. Germline values: CDR1 SGHNT, CDR2 YYREEE (reference sequence). The CDR3 length is 15 residues. CDR3 sequence: CASSSIGDPNTEAFF. DNA of the CDR3: TGTGCCAGCAGCTCGATCGGGGATCCTAACACTGAAGCTTTCTTT.

The genes are TRBV19 and TRBJ2-1; TRBD2 agrees at 13 bases. J was trimmed by 4 bases and V by 3 bases; bases with no gene match: 9. There are 18 residues in the CDR3. Germline V lookup: CDR1 LNHDA, CDR2 SQIVND (reference sequence). The CDR3 sequence: CASSIPGLAGDPYNEQFF. In DNA form, the CDR3 reads TGTGCCAGTAGTATCCCCGGACTAGCGGGAGATCCGTACAATGAGCAGTTCTTC.

This chain uses TRBV29-1 with TRBJ2-7, with D uncertain. V lost 3 bases, J lost 1 base, and 13 bases lay in between. From germline, CDR1 is SQVTM and CDR2 ANQGSEA. This CDR3 has 14 residues. CDR3 nucleotides: TGCAGCGTTGAGAAGAGTCTTGATTCCTACGAGCAGTACTTC. This encodes CSVEKSLDSYEQYF.

A word on this clone: Different DNA sequences within this sample yield the same CDR3. The J gene is TRBJ2-5, the V gene TRBV5-1; D is perhaps TRBD1 (5 bases). The CDR3 is made up of 14 amino acids. Germline-derived CDR1 and CDR2 are SGHRS and YFSETQ. Trimming removed 4 bases at V and 0 bases at J, with 10 bases between. CDR3: CASSPQGYQETQYF. CDR3 nucleotide sequence: TGCGCCAGCAGCCCTCAGGGATACCAAGAGACCCAGTACTTC.

This rearrangement joins TRBV5-1 to TRBJ2-2; 9 bases map to TRBD1. The ends lost 5 bases at V and 4 bases at J; junction bases unmatched: 6. Per the germline V gene, CDR1 is SGHRS and CDR2 is YFSETQ. This CDR3 is 15 amino acids long. In DNA form, the CDR3 reads TGCGCCAGCAGATTCCGGGACAGGGCCACCGGGGAGCTGTTTTTT. Protein product: CASRFRDRATGELFF. Variable domain in full (rest from reference TRBV5-1 and TRBJ2-2): KAGVTQTPRYLIKTRGQQVTLSCSPISGHRSVSWYQQTPGQGLQFLFEYFSETQRNKGNFPGRFSGRQFSNSRSEMNVSTLELGDSALYLCASRFRDRATGELFFGEGSRLTVL.

The chain carries TRBV2 and TRBJ2-1; TRBD2 matches at 11 bases. Germline V CDR1 and CDR2: SNHLY, FYNNEI. The CDR3 contains 17 residues. The J segment lost 7 bases and the V segment lost 4 bases, leaving 12 bases of the junction unmatched. As DNA, the CDR3 is TGTGCCAGCAGTGGGGTTGGGATAGCGGGAGGGAGGAATGAGCAGTTCTTC. Translating it yields CASSGVGIAGGRNEQFF.

The gene calls are TRBV30 and TRBJ2-1, with 8 nucleotides matching TRBD1. J lost 7 bases, V lost 3 bases, and 11 bases had no gene match. The CDR3 is made up of 15 amino acids. The germline V gene has CDR1 GTSNPN and CDR2 SVGIG (reference sequence). In nucleotides, the CDR3 is TGTGCCTGGAGCGGGCAGGGGGCGAATGTGAATGAGCAGTTCTTC. It encodes CAWSGQGANVNEQFF.

The J gene is TRBJ1-2, the V gene TRBV19, with D unresolved. Germline assignment: CDR1 LNHDA and CDR2 SQIVND (reference sequence). The CDR3 spans 13 residues. V was pared by 3 bases and J by 3 bases, with 8 bases between. CDR3 sequence: CASSMDLDYGYTF. The CDR3 region has the DNA TGTGCCAGTAGTATGGACTTGGACTATGGCTACACCTTC. The whole variable domain, filled in from reference TRBV19 and TRBJ1-2, reads DGGITQSPKYLFRKEGQNVTLSCEQNLNHDAMYWYRQDPGQGLRLIYYSQIVNDFQKGDIAEGYSVSREKKESFPLTVTSAQKNPTAFYLCASSMDLDYGYTFGSGTRLTVV.

The chain joins TRBV7-2 to TRBJ1-2; D possibly corresponds to TRBD1 (6 bases). Germline V CDR1 and CDR2: SGHTA, FQGNSA. This CDR3 is 18 amino acids long. V was shortened by 6 bases and J by 0 bases, with 23 bases between the two germline ends. The CDR3 DNA follows: TGTGCCAGCAGTGTCGACAGGACCATTACCCCAGCTAACTATGGCTACACCTTC. Protein sequence: CASSVDRTITPANYGYTF.

This clone showed up just a few times. The V and J genes are TRBV5-1 and TRBJ1-1, with 8 bases matching TRBD1. This CDR3 has 14 amino acids. Germline CDR1 SGHRS, CDR2 YFSETQ. J was trimmed by 5 bases and V by 2 bases; bases with no gene match: 5. The CDR3 bases are TGCGCCAGCAGCTTTCGGACAGGGAGGACTGAAGCTTTCTTT. Protein sequence: CASSFRTGRTEAFF. The complete variable domain, with remaining parts taken from reference TRBV5-1 and TRBJ1-1, reads KAGVTQTPRYLIKTRGQQVTLSCSPISGHRSVSWYQQTPGQGLQFLFEYFSETQRNKGNFPGRFSGRQFSNSRSEMNVSTLELGDSALYLCASSFRTGRTEAFFGQGTRLTVV.

The rearrangement uses TRBV5-6 and TRBJ2-2, with 7 bases lining up with TRBD2. Germline V gene data show CDR1 as SGHDT and CDR2 as YYEEEE. V shed 4 bases, J shed 4 bases, and the junction held 4 bases outside the gene matches. This CDR3 has 14 residues. The CDR3 sequence is CASSVAGATGELFF. The CDR3 bases are TGTGCCAGCAGCGTGGCGGGAGCCACCGGGGAGCTGTTTTTT.

The CDR3 spells CASSPVGQGAVLNEQFF. The CDR3, as DNA: TGTGCCAGCAGCCCGGTAGGACAGGGGGCGGTGTTGAATGAGCAGTTCTTC. The rearrangement joins TRBV5-6 to TRBJ2-1; 11 bases align to TRBD1. CDR3 length equals 17 residues. Losses at the gene ends were 4 bases for V and 7 bases for J; bases not matched to a gene: 13. Looked up from germline, CDR1 is SGHDT and CDR2 is YYEEEE.

The chain links TRBV6-5 to TRBJ2-5; the D is unclear. This CDR3 is 15 amino acids long. V lost 2 bases and J lost 5, with 15 bases in between. In germline, CDR1 is MNHEY, CDR2 SVGAGI. CDR3 nucleotides: TGTGCCAGCAGTTACAAAAGCGCGCGAAGGGAGACCCAGTACTTC. This encodes CASSYKSARRETQYF.

The genes are TRBV28 and TRBJ2-1; weak D call: TRBD1 (5 bases). The CDR3 has 11 residues. With 8 bases removed from V and 7 bases from J, the gap between germline ends came to 9 bases. CDR1 and CDR2 from the germline V gene are MDHEN and SYDVKM. The CDR3 region has the DNA TGTGCCAGCGACCAGGGTAATGAGCAGTTCTTC. As protein: CASDQGNEQFF.

J is TRBJ1-2 and V is TRBV27, with a weak D call TRBD1 (5 bases). The CDR3 consists of 13 residues. V was clipped by 4 bases and J by 4 bases, with 10 bases between them. Germline CDR1 reads MNHEY; CDR2 reads SMNVEV (reference sequence). The CDR3, as DNA: TGTGCCAGCAGTTCCGGGGGGGGCTATGGCTACACCTTC. It encodes CASSSGGGYGYTF.

This chain links TRBV7-8 with TRBJ1-1, with D hard to call. CDR3 length: 14 residues. Germline V gene data show CDR1 as SGHVS and CDR2 as FQNEAQ. V lost 0 bases and J 4 bases, leaving 9 bases between the germline ends. The CDR3 nucleotides read TGTGCCAGCAGCTTAGCGGAGCCGGTCACTGAAGCTTTCTTT. As protein: CASSLAEPVTEAFF.